The 19 T cell receptor beta chains below come from one sample, sequenced in a study of CD8+CD57+ T cells in acquired aplastic anemia. Genomic DNA was employed as the template in profiling TCR beta VDJ and CDR3. From the reads, TCRdb called clonotypes with MiXCR, one entry per CDR3 protein. The table records 150,000 to 200,000 distinct CDR3 sequences, less than 50% of them present only once. Flow cytometry had shown expanded CD8+CD57+ cells in the patients chosen for sequencing. The specimen was sorted CD4+, CD8+, or CD8+CD57+ T cells (not recorded which) from PBMCs. These receptors came from a human donor with aplastic anemia.

This clonotype was seen ten or more times. This chain uses TRBV6-1 with TRBJ1-2; TRBD1 is a possible D gene (5 bases). Germline V gene data show CDR1 as MNHNS and CDR2 as SASEGT. V lost 7 bases and J lost 4, with 10 bases in between. The CDR3 length is 12 residues. The CDR3 region is CASKGLSYGYTF. DNA for the CDR3: TGTGCCAGCAAGGGACTCTCCTATGGCTACACCTTC.

Written as DNA, the CDR3 is TGCAGTGCTAGAGGTCCCCGGACAGGGATGACCTATGGCTACACCTTC. It translates to CSARGPRTGMTYGYTF. The V gene is TRBV20-1, the J gene TRBJ1-2; 8 bases agree with TRBD1. The CDR3 loop spans 16 amino acids. Germline assignment: CDR1 DFQATT and CDR2 SNEGSKA (reference sequence). V gave up 1 base and J gave up 4 bases; unmatched junction bases: 11.

The V call is TRBV2, the J call TRBJ2-7, with D perhaps TRBD2 (7 bases). Trimming stripped 8 bases from V and 2 bases from J, with 19 bases between. The germline CDR1 and CDR2 sequences are SNHLY and FYNNEI. CDR3 length: 15 amino acids. This chain's CDR3 is CASGGLVGGPYEQYF. In nucleotides, the CDR3 is TGTGCCAGCGGGGGACTCGTCGGGGGGCCCTACGAGCAGTACTTC.

This clonotype has at least ten counts. The chain has TRBV7-9 and TRBJ2-7; D tentatively reads TRBD1 or TRBD2 (6 bases each). The germline CDR1 and CDR2 sequences are SEHNR and FQNEAQ (reference sequence). The ends were cut back, 4 bases at V and 6 bases at J, with 19 bases in the middle. The CDR3 covers 15 residues. In DNA form, the CDR3 reads TGTGCCAGCAGCTCGTGGGGGGCCCCCGGCGGCGAGCAGTACTTC. Translated: CASSSWGAPGGEQYF.

This chain uses TRBV7-2 with TRBJ1-3; weak D call: TRBD1 (5 bases). The length of the CDR3 is 15 residues. Germline values: CDR1 SGHTA, CDR2 FQGNSA. Between the trimmed V and J ends, which lost 5 bases and 4 bases, there was a span of 15 bases. The CDR3, as DNA: TGTGCCAGCAGCCGAATGGCAGGGCAAGGAAACACCATATATTTT. It is translated as CASSRMAGQGNTIYF.

The chain couples TRBV4-1 to TRBJ1-2; tentative D call: TRBD1 (6 bases). The V gene's germline CDR1 is MGHRA and CDR2 YSYEKL. This CDR3 is built from 15 residues. The V end lost 2 bases, the J end lost 3 bases, and 13 bases lay between the germline ends. CDR3 residues: CASSQLPGDHYGYTF. CDR3 in DNA: TGCGCCAGCAGCCAACTGCCAGGGGACCACTATGGCTACACCTTC.

Many counts were recorded for this clonotype. The chain combines TRBV2 with TRBJ2-1, with D maybe TRBD2 (6 bases). V was shortened by 8 bases and J by 5 bases, with 16 bases between the two germline ends. CDR1 and CDR2 (germline): SNHLY, FYNNEI. This CDR3 has 14 residues. This CDR3 is CASGRDRVDNEQFF. The DNA of the CDR3 is TGTGCCAGCGGGCGGGATCGAGTAGACAATGAGCAGTTCTTC.

The table lists this clonotype with a few counts. The J gene is TRBJ1-1, the V gene TRBV19; tentative D call: TRBD1 (6 bases). V lost 5 bases, J lost 1 base, and 8 bases lay in between. This CDR3 contains 13 residues. Germline CDR1 is LNHDA and CDR2 is SQIVND (reference sequence). The DNA of the CDR3 is TGTGCCAGTAGTGGACAGACGAACACTGAAGCTTTCTTT. Protein product: CASSGQTNTEAFF. Full variable domain (missing parts from reference TRBV19 and TRBJ1-1): DGGITQSPKYLFRKEGQNVTLSCEQNLNHDAMYWYRQDPGQGLRLIYYSQIVNDFQKGDIAEGYSVSREKKESFPLTVTSAQKNPTAFYLCASSGQTNTEAFFGQGTRLTVV.

This clonotype was detected a few times. The chain has TRBV15 and TRBJ2-3; 7 positions agree with TRBD2. CDR1 LNHNV and CDR2 YYDKDF come from the germline V gene (reference sequence). CDR3 length: 14 amino acids. With 0 bases clipped from V and 3 bases from J, the junction kept 0 bases outside the gene matches. DNA for the CDR3: TGTGCCACCAGCAGAGAGGGAGGGACAGATACGCAGTATTTT. It yields the protein CATSREGGTDTQYF.

The rearrangement uses TRBV19 and TRBJ2-3, with D tentatively TRBD1 or TRBD2 (5 bases each). V lost 6 bases to trimming and J lost 0 bases, with 13 bases between them. Germline assignment: CDR1 LNHDA and CDR2 SQIVND (reference sequence). This CDR3 spans 15 amino acids. For the CDR3, the DNA is TGTGCCAGTAGCTTCCGGGACGGTAGCACAGATACGCAGTATTTT. Its protein is CASSFRDGSTDTQYF.

As concerns this clonotype: With a much larger clone just one base away, this may be a read error. This sequence joins TRBV19 and TRBJ2-1; D gene unclear. The CDR3 consists of 16 residues. Per the germline V gene, CDR1 is LNHDA and CDR2 is SQIVND (reference sequence). V was shortened by 8 bases and J by 6 bases, with 23 bases between the two germline ends. The CDR3 reads CASGREHTRTINEQFF. CDR3 nucleotides: TGTGCCAGTGGTAGAGAGCACACCCGGACGATCAATGAGCAGTTCTTC.

About this clonotype: This may be a read error: a much more frequent sequence differs by one nucleotide. This chain uses TRBV12-3 or TRBV12-4 with TRBJ1-2; 8 nucleotides agree with TRBD1. The CDR3 covers 14 residues. In nucleotides, the CDR3 is TGTACCAGCAGTTTAGCGCAGGGGGCCTATGGCTACACCTTC. Its protein product is CTSSLAQGAYGYTF.

This clonotype appeared many times. The J gene is TRBJ2-1, the V gene TRBV19; D is ambiguous. CDR3 length: 15 amino acids. Trimming removed 3 bases from V and 0 bases from J, with 9 bases in between. Germline-derived CDR1 and CDR2 are LNHDA and SQIVND (reference sequence). For the CDR3, the DNA is TGTGCCAGTAGTATTATGGGATTCTCCTACAATGAGCAGTTCTTC. It codes for CASSIMGFSYNEQFF.

This clonotype was detected only a few times. The V gene is TRBV29-1, the J gene TRBJ1-1; no clear D. The V and J ends lost 2 bases and 1 base respectively, with 8 bases between them. The CDR3 contains 13 residues. CDR1 SQVTM and CDR2 ANQGSEA come from the germline V gene. The CDR3 nucleotides are TGCAGCGTTGAAAACACGCAGAACACTGAAGCTTTCTTT. Protein sequence: CSVENTQNTEAFF.

This clonotype was recorded many times. This chain links TRBV5-5 with TRBJ2-2; a possible D gene is TRBD1 (8 bases). Looked up from germline, CDR1 is SGHKS and CDR2 is YYEKEE (reference sequence). With 0 bases removed from V and 3 bases from J, the gap between germline ends came to 12 bases. The CDR3 sequence is 16 residues long. This CDR3 reads CASSLDRGGYTGELFF. Written as DNA, the CDR3 is TGTGCCAGCAGCTTGGACAGGGGGGGCTACACCGGGGAGCTGTTTTTT. The full variable domain, rest sourced from reference TRBV5-5 and TRBJ2-2, is DAGVTQSPTHLIKTRGQQVTLRCSPISGHKSVSWYQQVLGQGPQFIFQYYEKEERGRGNFPDRFSARQFPNYSSELNVNALLLGDSALYLCASSLDRGGYTGELFFGEGSRLTVL.

This clonotype came up a few times. The chain links TRBV6-2 or TRBV6-3 to TRBJ1-1, with a possible D match to TRBD1 (5 bases). The CDR3 is 14 amino acids. V dropped 2 bases and J dropped 0 bases, with 7 bases sitting between them. Germline CDR1 reads MNHEY; CDR2 reads SVGEGT. CDR3 loop: CASSYRQLNTEAFF. The CDR3 coding sequence is TGTGCCAGCAGTTACAGACAGCTGAACACTGAAGCTTTCTTT.

The rearrangement links TRBV25-1 to TRBJ1-2; tentative D call: TRBD1 (5 bases). Germline loops: CDR1 MGHDK, CDR2 SYGVNS. V was clipped by 7 bases and J by 11 bases, with 20 bases between them. The CDR3 spans 13 residues. The CDR3 protein is CASTFPGTSGYTF. CDR3 coding DNA: TGTGCCAGCACCTTTCCCGGGACTAGCGGTTACACCTTC.

The chain combines TRBV11-3 with TRBJ2-5, with a possible D match to TRBD1 (6 bases). The germline V and J ends were trimmed by 5 bases and 3 bases, with 25 bases remaining between them. The CDR3 covers 18 residues. Per the germline V gene, CDR1 is SGHNT and CDR2 is YENEEA. The CDR3 protein is CASSQVGYPGQTKETQYF. CDR3 DNA: TGTGCCAGCAGCCAAGTGGGGTACCCGGGACAAACTAAAGAGACCCAGTACTTC.

This clonotype was picked up a small number of times. The rearrangement uses TRBV19 and TRBJ2-3, with D perhaps matching TRBD2 (10 bases). The CDR3 totals 15 residues. Germline V lookup: CDR1 LNHDA, CDR2 SQIVND (reference sequence). Trimming stripped 4 bases from V and 6 bases from J, with 17 bases between. The CDR3 DNA is TGTGCCAGTAGTAGTAGCGGGGGGACAGGGGATACGCAGTATTTT. This sequence encodes CASSSSGGTGDTQYF.